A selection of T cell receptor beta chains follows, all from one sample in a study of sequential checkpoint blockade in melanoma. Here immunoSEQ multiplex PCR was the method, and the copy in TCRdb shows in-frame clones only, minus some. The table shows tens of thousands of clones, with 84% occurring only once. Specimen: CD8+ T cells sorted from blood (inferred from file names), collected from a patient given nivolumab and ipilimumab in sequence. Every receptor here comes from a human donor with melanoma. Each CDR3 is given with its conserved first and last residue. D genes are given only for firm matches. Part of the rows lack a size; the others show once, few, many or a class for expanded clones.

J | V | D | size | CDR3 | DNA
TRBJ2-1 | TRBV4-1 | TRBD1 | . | CASSQDWTGPENEQFF | TGCGCCAGCAGCCAAGACTGGACAGGGCCCGAGAATGAGCAGTTCTTC
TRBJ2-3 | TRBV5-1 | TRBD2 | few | CASSSRDYTDTQYF | TGCGCCAGCAGCTCCAGGGACTACACAGATACGCAGTATTTT
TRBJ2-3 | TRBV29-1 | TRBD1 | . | CSVEDQGVTDTQYF | TGCAGCGTTGAAGATCAGGGGGTCACAGATACGCAGTATTTT
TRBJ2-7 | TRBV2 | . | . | CASQGAGPIDEQYF | TGTGCCTCACAGGGAGCGGGACCAATCGACGAGCAGTACTTC
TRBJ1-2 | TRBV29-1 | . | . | CSVGGLNYGYTF | TGCAGCGTTGGTGGGCTTAACTATGGCTACACCTTC
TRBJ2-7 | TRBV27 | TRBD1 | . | CASSLGTASYEQYF | TGTGCCAGCAGTTTGGGGACAGCCTCCTACGAGCAGTACTTC
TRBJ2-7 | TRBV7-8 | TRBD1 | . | CASSGGDRGWYEQYF | TGTGCCAGCAGCGGCGGGGACAGGGGGTGGTACGAGCAGTACTTC
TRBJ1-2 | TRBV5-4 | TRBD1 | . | CASTLGTTGEDGYTF | TGTGCCAGCACCTTGGGGACCACAGGGGAAGATGGCTACACCTTC
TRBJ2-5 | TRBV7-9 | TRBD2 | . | CASSLIVGGETQYF | TGTGCCAGCAGCTTAATAGTGGGAGGGGAGACCCAGTACTTC
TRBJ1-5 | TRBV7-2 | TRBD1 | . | CASGQTGHNQPQHF | TGTGCCAGCGGACAGACAGGGCACAATCAGCCCCAGCATTTT
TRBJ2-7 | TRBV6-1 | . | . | CASSDTTRSYEQYF | TGTGCCAGCAGTGATACAACCCGCTCCTACGAGCAGTACTTC
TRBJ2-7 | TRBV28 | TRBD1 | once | CASSLWEGTGGAYEQYF | TGTGCCAGCAGTTTATGGGAGGGGACAGGGGGCGCTTACGAGCAGTACTTC
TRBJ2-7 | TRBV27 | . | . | CASSYQGHYEQYF | TGTGCCAGCAGTTATCAGGGGCATTACGAGCAGTACTTC
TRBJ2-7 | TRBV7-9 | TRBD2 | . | CASSLISGGNEQYF | TGTGCCAGCAGCTTAATCTCGGGGGGGAACGAGCAGTACTTC
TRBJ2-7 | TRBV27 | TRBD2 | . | CASKPGGPYEQYF | TGTGCCAGCAAACCGGGAGGGCCTTACGAGCAGTACTTC
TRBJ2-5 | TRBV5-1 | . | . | CASSLIFETQYF | TGCGCCAGCAGCTTGATATTCGAGACCCAGTACTTC
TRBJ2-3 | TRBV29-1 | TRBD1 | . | CSVEGGAGGDTQYF | TGCAGCGTTGAAGGGGGGGCAGGGGGCGATACGCAGTATTTT
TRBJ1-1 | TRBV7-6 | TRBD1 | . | CASSARTGWITEAFF | TGTGCCAGCAGCGCCCGGACAGGGTGGATCACTGAAGCTTTCTTT
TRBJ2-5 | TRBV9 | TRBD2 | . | CASSPFGGGAETQYF | TGTGCCAGCAGCCCCTTCGGCGGGGGGGCGGAGACCCAGTACTTC